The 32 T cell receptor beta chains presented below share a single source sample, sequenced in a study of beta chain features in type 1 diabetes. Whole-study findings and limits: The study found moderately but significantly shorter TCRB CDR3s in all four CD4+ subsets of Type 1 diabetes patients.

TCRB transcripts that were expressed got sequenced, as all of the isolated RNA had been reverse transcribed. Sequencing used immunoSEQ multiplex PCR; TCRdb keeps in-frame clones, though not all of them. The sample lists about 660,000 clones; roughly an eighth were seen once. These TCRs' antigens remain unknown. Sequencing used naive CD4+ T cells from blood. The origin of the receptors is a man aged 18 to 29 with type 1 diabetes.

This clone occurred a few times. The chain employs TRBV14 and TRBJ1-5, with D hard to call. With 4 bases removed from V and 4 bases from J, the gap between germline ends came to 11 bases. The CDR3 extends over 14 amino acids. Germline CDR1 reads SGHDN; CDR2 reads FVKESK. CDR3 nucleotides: TGTGCCAGCAGCCTCGGGGTTTCAAATCAGCCCCAGCATTTT. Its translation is CASSLGVSNQPQHF.

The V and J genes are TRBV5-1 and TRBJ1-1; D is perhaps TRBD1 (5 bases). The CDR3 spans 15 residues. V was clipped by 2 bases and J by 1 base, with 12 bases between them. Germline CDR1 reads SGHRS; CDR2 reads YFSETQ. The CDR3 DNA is TGCGCCAGCAGCTTTAGTGGGACGAGGAACACTGAAGCTTTCTTT. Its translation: CASSFSGTRNTEAFF.

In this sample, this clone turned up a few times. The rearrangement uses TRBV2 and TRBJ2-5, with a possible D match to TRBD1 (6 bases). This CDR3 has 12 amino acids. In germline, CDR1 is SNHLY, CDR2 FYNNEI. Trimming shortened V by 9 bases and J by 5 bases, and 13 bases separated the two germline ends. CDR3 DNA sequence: TGTGCCAGACAGGGTCTAGGCGAGACCCAGTACTTC. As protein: CARQGLGETQYF.

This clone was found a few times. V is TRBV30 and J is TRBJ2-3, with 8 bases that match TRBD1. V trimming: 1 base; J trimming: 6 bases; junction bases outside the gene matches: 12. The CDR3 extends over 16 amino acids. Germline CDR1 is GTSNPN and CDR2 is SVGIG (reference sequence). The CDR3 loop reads CAWSAPWTGPGDTQYF. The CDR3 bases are TGTGCCTGGAGTGCGCCTTGGACAGGGCCAGGGGATACGCAGTATTTT.

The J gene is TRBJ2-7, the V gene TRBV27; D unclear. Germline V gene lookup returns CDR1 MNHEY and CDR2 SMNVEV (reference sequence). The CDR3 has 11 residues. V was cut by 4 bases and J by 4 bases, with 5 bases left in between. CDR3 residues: CASSSMYEQYF. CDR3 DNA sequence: TGTGCCAGCAGTTCGATGTACGAGCAGTACTTC.

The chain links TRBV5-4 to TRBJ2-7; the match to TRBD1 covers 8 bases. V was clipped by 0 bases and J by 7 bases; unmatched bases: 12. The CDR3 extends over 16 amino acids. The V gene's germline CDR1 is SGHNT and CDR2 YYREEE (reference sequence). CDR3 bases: TGTGCCAGCAGCTTGGAACCTACGGGACAGGCGGGGGAGCAGTACTTC. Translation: CASSLEPTGQAGEQYF.

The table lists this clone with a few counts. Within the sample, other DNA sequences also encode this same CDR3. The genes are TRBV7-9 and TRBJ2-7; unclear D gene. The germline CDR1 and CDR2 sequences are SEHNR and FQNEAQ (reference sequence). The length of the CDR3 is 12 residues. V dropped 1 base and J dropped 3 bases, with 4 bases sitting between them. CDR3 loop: CASSLGVYEQYF. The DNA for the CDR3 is TGTGCCAGCAGCTTAGGAGTCTACGAGCAGTACTTC.

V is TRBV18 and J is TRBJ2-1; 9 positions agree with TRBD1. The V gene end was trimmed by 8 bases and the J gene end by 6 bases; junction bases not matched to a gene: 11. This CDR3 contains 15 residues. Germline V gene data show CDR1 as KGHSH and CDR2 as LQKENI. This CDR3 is CASGSGTGFGNEQFF. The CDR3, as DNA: TGTGCCAGCGGAAGCGGGACAGGGTTCGGCAATGAGCAGTTCTTC.

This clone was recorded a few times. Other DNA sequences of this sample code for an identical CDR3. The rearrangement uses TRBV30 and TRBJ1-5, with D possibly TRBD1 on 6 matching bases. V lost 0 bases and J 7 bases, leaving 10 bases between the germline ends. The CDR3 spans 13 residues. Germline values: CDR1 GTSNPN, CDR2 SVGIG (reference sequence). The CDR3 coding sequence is TGTGCCTGGAGTGTCAGGGGTGTGCAGCCCCAGCATTTT. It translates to CAWSVRGVQPQHF.

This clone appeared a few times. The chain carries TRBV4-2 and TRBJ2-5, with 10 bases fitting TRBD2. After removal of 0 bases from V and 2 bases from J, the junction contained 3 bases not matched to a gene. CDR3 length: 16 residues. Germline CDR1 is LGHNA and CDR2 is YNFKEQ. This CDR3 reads CASSQEERGGQETQYF. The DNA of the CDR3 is TGTGCCAGCAGCCAAGAGGAGCGGGGGGGGCAAGAGACCCAGTACTTC.

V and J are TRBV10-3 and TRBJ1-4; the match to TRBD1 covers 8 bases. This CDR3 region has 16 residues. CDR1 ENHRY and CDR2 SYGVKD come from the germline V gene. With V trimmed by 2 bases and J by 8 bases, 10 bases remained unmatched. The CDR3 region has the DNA TGTGCCATCAGTGAGCCCCCGGACAGGGCGGGGGAAAAACTGTTTTTT. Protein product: CAISEPPDRAGEKLFF.

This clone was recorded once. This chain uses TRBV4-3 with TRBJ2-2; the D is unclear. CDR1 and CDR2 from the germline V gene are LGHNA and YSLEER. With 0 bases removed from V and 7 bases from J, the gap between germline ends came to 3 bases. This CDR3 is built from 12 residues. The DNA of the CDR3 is TGCGCCAGCAGCCAAGATGACGGGGAGCTGTTTTTT. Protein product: CASSQDDGELFF.

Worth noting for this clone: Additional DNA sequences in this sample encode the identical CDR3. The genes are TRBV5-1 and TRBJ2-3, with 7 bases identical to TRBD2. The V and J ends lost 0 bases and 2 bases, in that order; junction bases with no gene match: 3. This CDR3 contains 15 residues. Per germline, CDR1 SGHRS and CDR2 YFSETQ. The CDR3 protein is CASSLERGSTDTQYF. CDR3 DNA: TGCGCCAGCAGCTTGGAGCGGGGATCCACAGATACGCAGTATTTT.

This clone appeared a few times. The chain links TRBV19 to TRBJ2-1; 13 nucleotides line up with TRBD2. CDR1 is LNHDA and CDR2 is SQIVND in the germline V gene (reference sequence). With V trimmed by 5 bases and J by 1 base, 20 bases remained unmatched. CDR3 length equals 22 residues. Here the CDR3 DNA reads TGTGCCAGTAGTGCTCAACCCTACAGGACTAGCGGGAGAGGATCGTCCTACAATGAGCAGTTCTTC. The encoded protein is CASSAQPYRTSGRGSSYNEQFF.

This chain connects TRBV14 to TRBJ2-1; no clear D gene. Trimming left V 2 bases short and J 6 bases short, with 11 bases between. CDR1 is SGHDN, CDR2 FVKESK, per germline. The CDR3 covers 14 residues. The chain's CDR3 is CASSQNLGPNEQFF. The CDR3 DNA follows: TGTGCCAGCAGCCAAAACCTGGGCCCCAATGAGCAGTTCTTC.

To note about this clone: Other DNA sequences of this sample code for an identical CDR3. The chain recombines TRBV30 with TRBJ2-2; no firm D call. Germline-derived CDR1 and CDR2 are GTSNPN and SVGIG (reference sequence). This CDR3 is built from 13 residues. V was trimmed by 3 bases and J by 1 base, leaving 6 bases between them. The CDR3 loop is CAWSAQNTGELFF. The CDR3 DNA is TGTGCCTGGAGCGCACAGAACACCGGGGAGCTGTTTTTT.

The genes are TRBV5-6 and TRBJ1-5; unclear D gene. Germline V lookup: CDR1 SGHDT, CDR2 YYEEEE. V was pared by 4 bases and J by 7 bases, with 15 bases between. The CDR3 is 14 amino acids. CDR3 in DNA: TGTGCCAGCAGCGTGCGGGGTCGGGGACAGCCCCAGCATTTT. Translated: CASSVRGRGQPQHF.

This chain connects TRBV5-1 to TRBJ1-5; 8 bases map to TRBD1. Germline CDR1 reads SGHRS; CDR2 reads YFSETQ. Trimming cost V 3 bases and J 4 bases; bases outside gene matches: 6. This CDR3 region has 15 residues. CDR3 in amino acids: CASSWTGSQNQPQHF. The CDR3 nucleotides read TGCGCCAGCAGCTGGACAGGGTCCCAAAATCAGCCCCAGCATTTT.

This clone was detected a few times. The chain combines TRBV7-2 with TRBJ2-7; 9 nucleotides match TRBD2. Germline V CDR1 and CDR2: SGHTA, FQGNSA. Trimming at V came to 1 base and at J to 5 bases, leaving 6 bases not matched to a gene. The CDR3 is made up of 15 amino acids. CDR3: CASSLVIAGGHEQYF. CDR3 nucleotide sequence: TGTGCCAGCAGCTTAGTTATCGCGGGGGGGCACGAGCAGTACTTC. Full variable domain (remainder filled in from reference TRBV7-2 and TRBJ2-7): GAGVSQSPSNKVTEKGKDVELRCDPISGHTALYWYRQSLGQGLEFLIYFQGNSAPDKSGLPSDRFSAERTGGSVSTLTIQRTQQEDSAVYLCASSLVIAGGHEQYFGPGTRLTVT.

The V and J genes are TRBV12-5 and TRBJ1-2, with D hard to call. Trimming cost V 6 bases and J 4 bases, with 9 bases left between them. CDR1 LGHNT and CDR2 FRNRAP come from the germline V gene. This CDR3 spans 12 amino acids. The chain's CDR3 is CASGREGYGYTF. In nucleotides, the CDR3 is TGTGCTAGTGGCCGGGAGGGCTATGGCTACACCTTC.

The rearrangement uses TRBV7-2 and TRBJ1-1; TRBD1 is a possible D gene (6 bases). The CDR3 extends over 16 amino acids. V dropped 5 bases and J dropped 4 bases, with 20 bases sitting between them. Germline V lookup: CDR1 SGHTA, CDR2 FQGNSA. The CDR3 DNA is TGTGCCAGCAGCACGGGAGTTTTGGGGGCAAGCACTGAAGCTTTCTTT. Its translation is CASSTGVLGASTEAFF.

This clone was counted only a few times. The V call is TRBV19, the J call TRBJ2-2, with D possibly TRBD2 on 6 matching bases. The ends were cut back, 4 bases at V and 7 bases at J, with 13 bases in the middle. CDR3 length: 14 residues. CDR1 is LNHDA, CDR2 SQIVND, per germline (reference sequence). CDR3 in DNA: TGTGCCAGTAGTAAGACGGCCGGGGGCGGGGAGCTGTTTTTT. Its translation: CASSKTAGGGELFF.

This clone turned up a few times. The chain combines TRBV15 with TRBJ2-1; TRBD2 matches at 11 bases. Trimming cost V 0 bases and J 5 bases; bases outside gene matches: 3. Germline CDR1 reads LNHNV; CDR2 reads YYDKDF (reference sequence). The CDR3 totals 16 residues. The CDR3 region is CATSRDIAGGHNEQFF. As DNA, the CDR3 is TGTGCCACCAGCAGAGATATAGCGGGAGGGCACAATGAGCAGTTCTTC.

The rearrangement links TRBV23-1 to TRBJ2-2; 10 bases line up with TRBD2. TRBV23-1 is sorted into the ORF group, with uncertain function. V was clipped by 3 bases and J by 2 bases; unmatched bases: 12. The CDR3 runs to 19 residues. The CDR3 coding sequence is TGCGCCAGCAGTCACTGGGGGAGCGGGAGGGCCCCCAACACCGGGGAGCTGTTTTTT. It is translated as CASSHWGSGRAPNTGELFF.

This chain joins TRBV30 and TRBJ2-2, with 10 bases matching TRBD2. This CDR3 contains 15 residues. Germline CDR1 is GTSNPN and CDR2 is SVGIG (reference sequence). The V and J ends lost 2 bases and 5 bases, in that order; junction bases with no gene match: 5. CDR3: CAWSPASGRTGELFF. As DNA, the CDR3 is TGTGCCTGGAGTCCGGCTAGCGGGAGAACCGGGGAGCTGTTTTTT. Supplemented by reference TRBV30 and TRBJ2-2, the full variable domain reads SQTIHQWPATLVQPVGSPLSLECTVEGTSNPNLYWYRQAAGRGLQLLFYSVGIGQISSEVPQNLSASRPQDRQFILSSKKLLLSDSGFYLCAWSPASGRTGELFFGEGSRLTVL.

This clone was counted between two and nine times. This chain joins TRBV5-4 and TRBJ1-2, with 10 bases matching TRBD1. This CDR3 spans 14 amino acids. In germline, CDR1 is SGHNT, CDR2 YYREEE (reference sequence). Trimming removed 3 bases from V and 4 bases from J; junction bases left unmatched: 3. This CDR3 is CASSSGTGAYGYTF. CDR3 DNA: TGTGCCAGCAGCTCCGGGACAGGGGCCTATGGCTACACCTTC.

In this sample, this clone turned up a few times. CDR3 amino acids: CASKPGQQNSPLHF. The CDR3 DNA reads TGTGCCAGCAAGCCGGGACAGCAGAATTCACCCCTCCACTTT. The J gene is TRBJ1-6, the V gene TRBV6-5, with 7 nucleotides matching TRBD1. Germline trimming cut 7 bases from V and 7 bases from J; bases unmatched to any gene: 7. The CDR3 contains 14 residues. Looked up from germline, CDR1 is MNHEY and CDR2 is SVGAGI.

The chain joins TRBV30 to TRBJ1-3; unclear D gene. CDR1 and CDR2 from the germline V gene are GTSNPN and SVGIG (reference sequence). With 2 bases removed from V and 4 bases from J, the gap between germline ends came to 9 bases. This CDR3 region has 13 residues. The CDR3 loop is CAWSTNSGNTIYF. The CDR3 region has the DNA TGTGCCTGGAGTACGAACTCGGGAAACACCATATATTTT.

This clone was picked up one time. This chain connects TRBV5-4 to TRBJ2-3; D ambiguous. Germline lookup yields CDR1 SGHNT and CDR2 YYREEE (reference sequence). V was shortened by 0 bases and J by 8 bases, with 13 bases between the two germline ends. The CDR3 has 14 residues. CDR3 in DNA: TGTGCCAGCAGCTTGGGGGCCGTTGGTGTTACGCAGTATTTT. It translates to CASSLGAVGVTQYF.

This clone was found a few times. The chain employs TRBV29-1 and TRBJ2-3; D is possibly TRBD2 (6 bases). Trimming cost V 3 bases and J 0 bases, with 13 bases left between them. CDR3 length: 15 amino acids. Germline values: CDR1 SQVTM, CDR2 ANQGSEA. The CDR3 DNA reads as TGCAGCGTTGATGGGCTGGCGGGGAGCACAGATACGCAGTATTTT. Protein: CSVDGLAGSTDTQYF.

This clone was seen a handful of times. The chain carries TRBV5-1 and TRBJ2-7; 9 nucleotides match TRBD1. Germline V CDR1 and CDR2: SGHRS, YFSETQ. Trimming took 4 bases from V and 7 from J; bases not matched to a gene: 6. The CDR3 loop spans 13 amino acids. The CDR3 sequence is CASSTGQGMEQYF. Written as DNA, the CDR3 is TGCGCCAGCAGCACGGGACAGGGTATGGAGCAGTACTTC.

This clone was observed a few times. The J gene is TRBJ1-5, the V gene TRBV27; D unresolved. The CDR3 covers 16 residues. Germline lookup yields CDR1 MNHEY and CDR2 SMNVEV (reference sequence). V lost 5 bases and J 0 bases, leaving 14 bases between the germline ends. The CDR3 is CASSASSVNSNQPQHF. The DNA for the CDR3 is TGTGCCAGCAGTGCCTCCTCAGTGAATAGCAATCAGCCCCAGCATTTT.